The next 4 T cell receptor beta chains were all read from a single sample in a study of cytomegalovirus exposure and HLA in healthy donors. PCR was performed using 60 Vbeta and 13 Jbeta primers. Repertoires were generated with immunoSEQ multiplex PCR, while TCRdb's copy carries only in-frame clones and drops some. This sample's table has around 140,000 clones. Sequences were obtained from PBMCs. Receptors were obtained from a male donor in good health and CMV-seronegative.

The V gene is TRBV7-9, the J gene TRBJ1-1, with D unresolved. CDR3 length: 12 residues. Deletions cut 3 bases from V and 5 bases from J, with 7 bases between. Germline V gene sequence: CDR1 SEHNR, CDR2 FQNEAQ (reference sequence). CDR3: CASSFGITEAFF. The CDR3 DNA reads as TGTGCCAGCAGCTTTGGCATTACTGAAGCTTTCTTT.

The rearrangement uses TRBV9 and TRBJ1-5; perhaps TRBD1 as D (5 bases). Germline V gene lookup returns CDR1 SGDLS and CDR2 YYNGEE. Trimming took 4 bases from V and 7 from J, leaving 18 bases between them. The CDR3 is 15 residues long. The CDR3 nucleotides are TGTGCCAGCAGCTTAACCGGGGGGGTGGGGCAGCCCCAGCATTTT. It translates to CASSLTGGVGQPQHF. The whole variable domain, remainder taken from reference TRBV9 and TRBJ1-5, is DSGVTQTPKHLITATGQRVTLRCSPRSGDLSVYWYQQSLDQGLQFLIQYYNGEERAKGNILERFSAQQFPDLHSELNLSSLELGDSALYFCASSLTGGVGQPQHFGDGTRLSIL.

This chain uses TRBV7-6 with TRBJ2-5; D not certain. The CDR3 runs 12 residues. Germline V gene sequence: CDR1 SGHVS, CDR2 FNYEAQ. V lost 4 bases and J 5 bases, leaving 8 bases between the germline ends. The CDR3 DNA sequence: TGTGCCAGCAGCTCTCCTTTGGAGACCCAGTACTTC. Protein sequence: CASSSPLETQYF.

The gene calls are TRBV18 and TRBJ1-2; a possible D gene is TRBD1 (6 bases). This CDR3 comprises 15 residues. Per the germline V gene, CDR1 is KGHSH and CDR2 is LQKENI. Trimming shortened V by 2 bases and J by 4 bases, and 14 bases separated the two germline ends. CDR3 bases: TGTGCCAGCTCACCATCCGGGGGGCAGGGCTATGGCTACACCTTC. This translates into CASSPSGGQGYGYTF.